One TCR beta chain is described in this entry. The antigen is undetermined. The sample comes from a study of T cell responses to AZD1222 COVID-19 vaccine. General study findings and limits: At baseline, just a handful of AZD1222 recipients tested seropositive. Targeting of unmutated variant regions was reportedly seen in nearly half of spike-specific TCRs.

TCRdb's table, derived via immunoSEQ multiplex PCR, lists solely in-frame clones and lacks some. The sample consists of tens of thousands of clones, roughly 84% of them appearing once. The CDR3 totals 14 residues. CDR1 MNHEY and CDR2 SVGAGI come from the germline V gene. The V end was cut by 4 bases, the J end by 5 bases, with 14 bases between. The TCR originated in an adult in good health. The sample consisted of peripheral blood, taken on day 0 of AZD1222 vaccination. The V and J genes are TRBV6-5 and TRBJ1-2; D perhaps matches TRBD1 (5 bases). The CDR3: CASSSRAGMYGYTF. DNA of the CDR3: TGTGCCAGCAGTTCACGCGCAGGGATGTATGGCTACACCTTC.